The 12 T cell receptor beta chains below come from one sample, sequenced in a study of tumor and adjacent non-tumor tissue in lung cancer. The library came from three nested PCR rounds adapted from ARM-PCR protocols. TCRdb reprocessed the multiplex PCR reads with MiXCR, giving one entry per CDR3 protein. This sample has around 75,000 distinct CDR3 sequences, with around 65% found just once. No cell sorting was done before RNA was extracted from the tissue. This non-tumor lung sample came from over 3 cm beyond the tumor edge. Sample: distant non-tumor lung tissue. Receptors originate from a woman between 45 and 65 years old with non-small cell lung cancer.

About this clonotype: An end of the junction does not agree with germline; a read error may underlie this. The chain joins TRBV6-1 to TRBJ2-1; 8 nucleotides line up with TRBD2. Germline-derived CDR1 and CDR2 are MNHNS and SASEGT. There are 15 residues in the CDR3. As DNA, the CDR3 is TGTGCCATCAGTCTAACGGGAGGGCCTGCTGTTGAGCAGTTCTTC. It yields the protein CAISLTGGPAVEQFF.

Comment on this clonotype: A read error may produce the germline difference seen at one junction end. The rearrangement joins TRBV11-2 to TRBJ2-2; D perhaps matches TRBD1 (6 bases). The CDR3 spans 14 residues. Germline V lookup: CDR1 SGHAT, CDR2 FQNNGV. The CDR3 nucleotides are TGTGCCGGCAGCCCGGCAGGGGTCACCGGGGAGCTGATTTTT. This gives the protein CAGSPAGVTGELIF.

This clonotype has a count of ten or more. This chain joins TRBV5-6 and TRBJ2-3, with D unresolved. Between the trimmed V and J ends, which lost 4 bases and 4 bases, there was a span of 16 bases. The CDR3 runs 15 residues. From germline, CDR1 is SGHDT and CDR2 YYEEEE. The CDR3, as DNA: TGTGCCAGCAGCCCTCGAGGCGAGTGGTCAGATACGCAGTATTTT. It specifies CASSPRGEWSDTQYF. Full variable domain (missing parts from reference TRBV5-6 and TRBJ2-3): DAGVTQSPTHLIKTRGQQVTLRCSPKSGHDTVSWYQQALGQGPQFIFQYYEEEERQRGNFPDRFSGHQFPNYSSELNVNALLLGDSALYLCASSPRGEWSDTQYFGPGTRLTVL.

Comment on this clonotype: A much larger clone lies one base from this, so it may be a read error. CDR3 residues: CGVDGLAAETQYF. CDR3 bases: TGCGGCGTTGACGGACTAGCGGCCGAGACCCAGTACTTC. This chain uses TRBV29-1 with TRBJ2-5; 10 bases match TRBD2. The germline CDR1 and CDR2 sequences are SQVTM and ANQGSEA. This CDR3 spans 13 amino acids.

Points on this clonotype: A read error may account for a junction end that differs from germline. V usage is TRBV11-2 and J usage is TRBJ2-6; D unresolved. The CDR3 totals 13 residues. Looked up from germline, CDR1 is SGHAT and CDR2 is FQNNGV. CDR3 amino acids: CASTLGEANVLTF. CDR3 nucleotide sequence: TGTGCCAGCACCTTAGGCGAGGCCAACGTCCTGACTTTC.

At least ten counts were recorded for this clonotype. The chain employs TRBV6-1 and TRBJ2-2, with 10 bases matching TRBD1. Germline loops: CDR1 MNHNS, CDR2 SASEGT. V gave up 3 bases and J gave up 5 bases; unmatched junction bases: 18. The CDR3 runs 20 residues. The CDR3 coding sequence is TGTGCCAGCAGTGATCTCACCGGGACAGGGGTCCTCCTTCAGACCGGGGAGCTGTTTTTT. Its protein is CASSDLTGTGVLLQTGELFF.

Concerning this clonotype itself: Its ends do not fully match the called genes, so a read error is possible. CDR3 amino acids: CSAAGTEKDGYTF. CDR3 DNA sequence: TGCAGTGCTGCCGGGACAGAGAAGGATGGCTACACCTTT. J is TRBJ1-2 and V is TRBV20-1; the match to TRBD1 covers 7 bases. Germline V CDR1 and CDR2: DFQATT, SNEGSKA (reference sequence). The CDR3 length is 13 residues.

Remarks on this clonotype: Compared with germline, one end of the junction differs, possibly owing to a read error. The chain combines TRBV4-1 with TRBJ1-1; the D gene is possibly TRBD1 (6 bases). Per the germline V gene, CDR1 is MGHRA and CDR2 is YSYEKL. The CDR3 extends over 16 amino acids. The CDR3 DNA sequence: TGCGCCAGCATCCAAGATCTCTACAGGGTCGGCGCTGAAGATTTCTTT. It encodes CASIQDLYRVGAEDFF.

Comment on this clonotype: This may come from a read error, since a much larger clone is one base off. The chain joins TRBV10-2 to TRBJ1-6, with D perhaps matching TRBD1 (5 bases). Germline assignment: CDR1 WSHSY and CDR2 SAAADI. The CDR3 runs to 16 residues. CDR3 residues: CASSEGTLQVGSPLYF. In nucleotides, the CDR3 is TGCGCCAGCAGTGAGGGGACCCTTCAAGTTGGTTCACCCCTCTACTTT.

This chain joins TRBV7-9 and TRBJ2-7; TRBD1 matches 9 bases. Per the germline V gene, CDR1 is SEHNR and CDR2 is FQNEAQ (reference sequence). V was clipped by 5 bases and J by 1 base; unmatched bases: 6. The CDR3 covers 15 residues. The CDR3 region is CASSAPGQGSYEQYF. The DNA of the CDR3 is TGTGCCAGCAGCGCACCGGGACAGGGTTCCTACGAGCAGTACTTC. Together with reference TRBV7-9 and TRBJ2-7, the CDR3 gives the full variable domain: DTGVSQNPRHKITKRGQNVTFRCDPISEHNRLYWYRQTLGQGPEFLTYFQNEAQLEKSRLLSDRFSAERPKGSFSTLEIQRTEQGDSAMYLCASSAPGQGSYEQYFGPGTRLTVT.

As for this clonotype: This may be a read error, as it is one base from a much larger clone. The V gene is TRBV12-3 or TRBV12-4, the J gene TRBJ1-5; D is ambiguous. The CDR3 contains 13 residues. V lost 5 bases and J lost 11, with 16 bases in between. The CDR3 sequence is CASSGGTGQSQHF. The CDR3 DNA reads as TGTGCCAGCAGTGGCGGAACTGGCCAGTCCCAGCATTTT.

This clonotype was observed once. This likely comes from a read error, as the CDR3 has no conserved phenylalanine or tryptophan at its end. The chain combines TRBV11-2 with TRBJ2-3; maybe TRBD2 (5 bases). V was clipped by 7 bases and J by 4 bases, with 12 bases between them. The germline gives CDR1 SGHAT, CDR2 FQNNGV. CDR3 length equals 13 residues. This chain's CDR3 is CASNGEGADTQYL. In DNA form, the CDR3 reads TGTGCCAGCAACGGAGAGGGCGCAGATACGCAGTATTTA.